The 8 T cell receptor beta chains in this list originate from one sample, sequenced in a study of identical twins. TCRdb itself ran the 5' RACE reads through MiXCR, one entry per CDR3 protein. The sample carries 1.5 million to 2 million distinct CDR3 sequences, under 35% recorded once. The sample taken for sequencing was cord blood. The source of these receptors is a newborn girl in good health.

Regarding this clonotype: This sequence may be a read error, since a much larger clone differs from it by one base. V and J are TRBV4-1 and TRBJ2-3; possible D gene TRBD1, 6 bases. The CDR3 covers 12 residues. With 8 bases removed from V and 1 base from J, the gap between germline ends came to 7 bases. Germline CDR1 is MGHRA and CDR2 is YSYEKL. The CDR3 sequence: CASEGGTDTQYF. CDR3 DNA: TGCGCCAGCGAGGGGGGCACAGATACGCAGTATTTT.

This clonotype has just a few counts. This chain links TRBV28 with TRBJ1-1, with TRBD1 matching over 7 bases. Trimming removed 3 bases from V and 4 bases from J; junction bases left unmatched: 5. CDR1 is MDHEN, CDR2 SYDVKM, per germline. The CDR3 consists of 14 residues. Here the CDR3 DNA reads TGTGCCAGCAGTTTTGGTCCAGGGGGCACTGAAGCTTTCTTT. As protein: CASSFGPGGTEAFF.

The J gene is TRBJ2-7, the V gene TRBV13; TRBD2 matches 10 bases. Per germline, CDR1 PRHDT and CDR2 FYEKMQ (reference sequence). The CDR3 has 17 residues. The ends lost 4 bases at V and 2 bases at J; junction bases unmatched: 11. CDR3 sequence reads: CASSSGPIAGGPYEQYF. DNA of the CDR3: TGTGCCAGCAGCTCCGGCCCAATAGCGGGGGGACCCTACGAGCAGTACTTC.

The sample holds a few counts of this clonotype. The chain combines TRBV20-1 with TRBJ2-2; 7 bases match TRBD1. The J segment lost 8 bases and the V segment lost 6 bases, leaving 9 bases of the junction unmatched. Germline V CDR1 and CDR2: DFQATT, SNEGSKA (reference sequence). The CDR3 is 13 amino acids. The CDR3 nucleotides read TGCAGTGCCAAGACAGGGTCGGGAGGGGAGCTGTTTTTT. Encoded protein: CSAKTGSGGELFF.

The genes are TRBV6-6 and TRBJ2-1; 8 nucleotides agree with TRBD1. The J call may be in error: the DNA end matches TRBJ2-7 better. Germline-derived CDR1 and CDR2 are MNHNY and SVGAGI (reference sequence). This CDR3 region has 15 residues. CDR3 amino acids: CASSVRDRIYNEQYF. CDR3 nucleotides: TGTGCCAGCAGCGTCCGGGACAGGATCTACAATGAGCAGTACTTC.

This clonotype was seen a handful of times. V and J are TRBV5-1 and TRBJ1-2; 7 bases are shared with TRBD1. CDR1 is SGHRS, CDR2 YFSETQ, per germline. J was trimmed by 4 bases and V by 4 bases; bases with no gene match: 7. CDR3 length: 14 amino acids. Written as DNA, the CDR3 is TGCGCCAGCAGCAACCGGGACAGATCCTATGGCTACACCTTC. Translation: CASSNRDRSYGYTF.

This clonotype was counted a single time. The chain links TRBV12-5 to TRBJ1-5; tentatively, D is TRBD1 (5 bases). The V end was cut by 5 bases, the J end by 5 bases, with 16 bases between. The V gene's germline CDR1 is LGHNT and CDR2 FRNRAP. The CDR3 is made up of 15 amino acids. The CDR3 nucleotides read TGTGCTAGTGGTGGCGACGGGGTCAGGGATCAGCCCCAGCATTTT. Residues: CASGGDGVRDQPQHF.

Only a few counts were recorded for this clonotype. The chain combines TRBV20-1 with TRBJ2-6, with TRBD1 identical over 7 bases. Germline V gene data show CDR1 as DFQATT and CDR2 as SNEGSKA (reference sequence). The CDR3 loop spans 15 amino acids. The CDR3 DNA sequence: TGCAGCGCTCGGGACAGCACCTCTGGGGCCAACGTCCTGACTTTC. It specifies CSARDSTSGANVLTF.